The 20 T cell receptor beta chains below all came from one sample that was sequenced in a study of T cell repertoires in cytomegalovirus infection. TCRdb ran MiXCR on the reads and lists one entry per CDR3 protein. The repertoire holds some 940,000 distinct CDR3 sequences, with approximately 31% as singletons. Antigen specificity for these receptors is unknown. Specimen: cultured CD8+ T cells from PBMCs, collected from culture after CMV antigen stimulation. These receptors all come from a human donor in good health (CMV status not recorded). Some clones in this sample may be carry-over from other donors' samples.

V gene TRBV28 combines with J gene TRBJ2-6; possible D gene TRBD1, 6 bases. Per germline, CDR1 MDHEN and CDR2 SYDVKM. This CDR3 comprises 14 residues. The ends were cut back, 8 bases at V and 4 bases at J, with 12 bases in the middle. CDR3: CASSGARGANVLTF. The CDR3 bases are TGTGCCAGCTCAGGGGCGCGGGGGGCCAACGTCCTGACTTTC.

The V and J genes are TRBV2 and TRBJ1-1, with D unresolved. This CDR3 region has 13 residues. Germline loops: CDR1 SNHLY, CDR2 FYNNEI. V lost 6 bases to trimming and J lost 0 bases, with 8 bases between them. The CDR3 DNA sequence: TGTGCCAGCAGCGGAAGCATGAACACTGAAGCTTTCTTT. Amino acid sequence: CASSGSMNTEAFF.

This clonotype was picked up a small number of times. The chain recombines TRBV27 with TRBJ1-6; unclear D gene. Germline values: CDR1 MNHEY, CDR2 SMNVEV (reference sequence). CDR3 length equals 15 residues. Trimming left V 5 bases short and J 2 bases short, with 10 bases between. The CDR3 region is CASSPPSTYNSPLHF. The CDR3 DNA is TGTGCCAGCAGTCCGCCGTCGACCTATAATTCACCCCTCCACTTT.

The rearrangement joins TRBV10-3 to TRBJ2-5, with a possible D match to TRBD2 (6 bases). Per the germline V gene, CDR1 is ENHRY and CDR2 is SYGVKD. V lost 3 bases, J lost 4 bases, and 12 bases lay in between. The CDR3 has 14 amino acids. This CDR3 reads CAISDPTSRETQYF. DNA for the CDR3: TGTGCCATCAGTGACCCCACTAGCCGAGAGACCCAGTACTTC.

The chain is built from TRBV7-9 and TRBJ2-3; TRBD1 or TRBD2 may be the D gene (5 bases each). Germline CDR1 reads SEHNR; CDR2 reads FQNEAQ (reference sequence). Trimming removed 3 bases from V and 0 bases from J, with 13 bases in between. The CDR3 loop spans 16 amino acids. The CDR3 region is CASSFVWDLSTDTQYF. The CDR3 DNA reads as TGTGCCAGCAGCTTCGTCTGGGACCTAAGCACAGATACGCAGTATTTT.

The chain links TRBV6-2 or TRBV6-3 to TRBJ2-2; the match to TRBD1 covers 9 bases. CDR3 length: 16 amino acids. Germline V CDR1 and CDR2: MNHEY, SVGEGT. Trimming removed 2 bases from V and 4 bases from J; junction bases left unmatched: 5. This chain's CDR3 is CASSYGTGTLTGELFF. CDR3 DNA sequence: TGTGCCAGCAGTTACGGGACAGGGACCCTCACCGGGGAGCTGTTTTTT.

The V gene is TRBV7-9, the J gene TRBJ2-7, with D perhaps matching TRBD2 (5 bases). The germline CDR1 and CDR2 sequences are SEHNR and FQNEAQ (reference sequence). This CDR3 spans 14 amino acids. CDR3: CASSSPRTYYEQCV. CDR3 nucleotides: TGTGCCAGCAGCTCCCCGAGGACTTACTACGAGCAGTGCGTC.

Here the CDR3 DNA reads TGCGCCAGCACCTCCGGGGGGGCCTATGGCTACACCTTC. Translated, it gives CASTSGGAYGYTF. The chain employs TRBV5-1 and TRBJ1-2; weak D call: TRBD1 (6 bases). The CDR3 loop spans 13 amino acids. Germline V gene lookup returns CDR1 SGHRS and CDR2 YFSETQ. V lost 6 bases to trimming and J lost 4 bases, with 13 bases between them.

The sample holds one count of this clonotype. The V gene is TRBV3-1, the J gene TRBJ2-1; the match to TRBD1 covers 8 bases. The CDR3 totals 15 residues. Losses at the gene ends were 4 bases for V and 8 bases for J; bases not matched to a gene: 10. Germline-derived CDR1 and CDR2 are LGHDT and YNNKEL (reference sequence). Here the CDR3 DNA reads TGTGCCAGCAGCCTCCGGGGGCAGGGGGCTGATGAGCAGTTCTTC. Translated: CASSLRGQGADEQFF.

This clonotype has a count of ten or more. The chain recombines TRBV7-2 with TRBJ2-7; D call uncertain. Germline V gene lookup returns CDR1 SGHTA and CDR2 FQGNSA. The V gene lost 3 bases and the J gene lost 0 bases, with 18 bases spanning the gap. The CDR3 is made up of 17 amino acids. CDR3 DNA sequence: TGTGCCAGCAGCTTGTACTCTCCCGGGCCACCCTCCTACGAGCAGTACGTC. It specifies CASSLYSPGPPSYEQYV.

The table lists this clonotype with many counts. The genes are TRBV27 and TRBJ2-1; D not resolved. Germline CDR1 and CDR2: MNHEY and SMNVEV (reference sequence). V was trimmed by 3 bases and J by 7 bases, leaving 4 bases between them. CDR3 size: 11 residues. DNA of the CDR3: TGTGCCAGCAGTTTTTTTAATGAGCAGTTCTTC. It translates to CASSFFNEQFF.

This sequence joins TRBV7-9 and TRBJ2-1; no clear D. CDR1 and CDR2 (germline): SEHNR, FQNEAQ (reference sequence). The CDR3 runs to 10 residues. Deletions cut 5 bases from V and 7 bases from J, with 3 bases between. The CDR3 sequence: CASSQNEQFF. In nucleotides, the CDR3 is TGTGCCAGCAGCCAGAATGAGCAGTTCTTC.

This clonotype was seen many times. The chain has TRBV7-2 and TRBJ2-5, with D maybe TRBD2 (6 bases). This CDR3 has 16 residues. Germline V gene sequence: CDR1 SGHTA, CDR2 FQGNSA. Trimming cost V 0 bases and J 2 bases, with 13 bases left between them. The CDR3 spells CASSLAEGTPQETQYF. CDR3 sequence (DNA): TGTGCCAGCAGCTTAGCTGAGGGGACTCCGCAAGAGACCCAGTACTTC.

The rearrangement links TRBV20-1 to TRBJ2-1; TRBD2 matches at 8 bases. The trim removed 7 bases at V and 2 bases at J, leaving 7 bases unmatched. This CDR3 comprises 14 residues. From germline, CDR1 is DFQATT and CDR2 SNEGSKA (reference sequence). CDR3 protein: CSVRGGGTYNEQFF. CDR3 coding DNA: TGCAGTGTCAGGGGCGGGGGGACCTACAATGAGCAGTTCTTC.

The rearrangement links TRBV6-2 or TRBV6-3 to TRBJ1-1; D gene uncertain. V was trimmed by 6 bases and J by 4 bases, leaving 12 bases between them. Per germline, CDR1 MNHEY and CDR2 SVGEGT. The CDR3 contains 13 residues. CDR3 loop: CASSHRQFTEAFF. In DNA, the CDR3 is TGTGCCAGCAGCCATCGGCAGTTCACTGAAGCTTTCTTT.

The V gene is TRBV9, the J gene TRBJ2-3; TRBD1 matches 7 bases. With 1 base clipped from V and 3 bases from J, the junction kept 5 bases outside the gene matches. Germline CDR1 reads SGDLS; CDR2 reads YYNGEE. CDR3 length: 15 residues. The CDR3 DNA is TGTGCCAGCAGCGTAAGACAGGGTTGGACAGATACGCAGTATTTT. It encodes CASSVRQGWTDTQYF.

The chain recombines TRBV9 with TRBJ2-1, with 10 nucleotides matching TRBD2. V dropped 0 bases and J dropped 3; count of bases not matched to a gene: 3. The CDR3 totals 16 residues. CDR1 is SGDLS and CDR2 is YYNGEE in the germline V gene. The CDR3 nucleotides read TGTGCCAGCAGCGTAGAGCGGGGGGGCGACTACAATGAGCAGTTCTTC. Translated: CASSVERGGDYNEQFF.

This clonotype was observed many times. CDR3 DNA: TGTGCCAGCAGCTTTTCAACAGGGACTCGCACAGATACGCAGTATTTT. This encodes CASSFSTGTRTDTQYF. The V gene is TRBV11-2, the J gene TRBJ2-3; D tentatively fits TRBD1 or TRBD2 (6 bases each). V was shortened by 3 bases and J by 1 base, with 14 bases between the two germline ends. CDR1 is SGHAT and CDR2 is FQNNGV in the germline V gene. The CDR3 is 16 residues long. The full variable domain, completed using reference TRBV11-2 and TRBJ2-3, is EAGVAQSPRYKIIEKRQSVAFWCNPISGHATLYWYQQILGQGPKLLIQFQNNGVVDDSQLPKDRFSAERLKGVDSTLKIQPAKLEDSAVYLCASSFSTGTRTDTQYFGPGTRLTVL.

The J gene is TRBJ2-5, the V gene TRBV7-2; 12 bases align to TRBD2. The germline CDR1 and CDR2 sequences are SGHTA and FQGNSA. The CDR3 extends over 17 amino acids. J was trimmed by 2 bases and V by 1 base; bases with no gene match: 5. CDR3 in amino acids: CASSLGLAGGGQETQYF. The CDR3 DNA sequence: TGTGCCAGCAGCTTAGGGCTAGCGGGGGGGGGACAAGAGACCCAGTACTTC. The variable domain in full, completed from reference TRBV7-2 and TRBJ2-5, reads GAGVSQSPSNKVTEKGKDVELRCDPISGHTALYWYRQSLGQGLEFLIYFQGNSAPDKSGLPSDRFSAERTGGSVSTLTIQRTQQEDSAVYLCASSLGLAGGGQETQYFGPGTRLLVL.

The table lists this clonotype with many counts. The CDR3, as DNA: TGTGCCAGCAGCCCCGGGACAGGGGTCACCGGGGAGCTGTTTTTT. It yields the protein CASSPGTGVTGELFF. This rearrangement joins TRBV7-6 to TRBJ2-2; 10 bases line up with TRBD1. V lost 5 bases and J lost 4; bases outside the gene matches: 4. Germline CDR1 reads SGHVS; CDR2 reads FNYEAQ. CDR3 size: 15 residues.